This T cell receptor (beta chain) came from a study of post-analysis software for immune sequencing data. Study overall: Several disease courses (relapsing-remitting, secondary progressive and progressive-relapsing) of multiple sclerosis were included. General observations from the study: Multiple sclerosis patients had significantly lower normalized Chao1 diversity than controls. F measure clustering grouped samples strongly by preparation batch. The study found TRBV5-6, TRBV5-1 and TRBV20-1 among four to six TRBV segments more frequent in patients than controls.

The TCR beta cDNA libraries contained unique molecular identifiers. The T cell input of about 1 to 10 million gave approximately 460,000 cDNA molecules. TCRdb re-called the PCR reads through MiXCR, storing one row per CDR3 protein. Of 700,000 to 800,000 distinct CDR3 sequences in the sample, about 27% were seen once. Of note for this clonotype: Its antigen is not known. An end of the junction does not agree with germline; a read error may underlie this.

Germline V gene lookup returns CDR1 KGHDR and CDR2 SFDVKD. The CDR3 consists of 14 residues. The sample consisted of blood. The gene calls are TRBV24-1 and TRBJ2-7; TRBD1 might be the D (6 bases). The DNA end is a closer match to TRBJ2-5, so the J assignment may be wrong. This TCR was recovered from a girl aged 10-17 years with multiple sclerosis. The CDR3 nucleotides read TGTGTCACCAGTGATTTGTATGGGGGCGAGACCCAGTACTTC. This codes for CVTSDLYGGETQYF.